The 25 T cell receptor beta chains below come from one sample, sequenced in a study of T cell changes during pregnancy in multiple sclerosis. Clones were sequenced by immunoSEQ multiplex PCR, and TCRdb holds only the in-frame ones, with some missing. This repertoire shows 25,000 to 30,000 clones, roughly nine tenths found once; its top ten account for approximately 8.4%. The input for sequencing was CD8+ T cells from peripheral blood mononuclear cells, taken before pregnancy. Source of these receptors: a female donor with multiple sclerosis, enrolled in a pregnancy study.

This clone has a handful of counts. V is TRBV7-6 and J is TRBJ1-6; possible D gene TRBD1, 5 bases. From germline, CDR1 is SGHVS and CDR2 FNYEAQ. The CDR3 spans 13 residues. With 8 bases removed from V and 3 bases from J, the gap between germline ends came to 8 bases. The CDR3 coding sequence is TGTGCCAGCGGGACTGGCTATAATTCACCCCTCCACTTT. Amino acid sequence: CASGTGYNSPLHF. The full variable domain, rest sourced from reference TRBV7-6 and TRBJ1-6, is GAGVSQSPRYKVTKRGQDVALRCDPISGHVSLYWYRQALGQGPEFLTYFNYEAQQDKSGLPNDRFSAERPEGSISTLTIQRTEQRDSAMYRCASGTGYNSPLHFGNGTRLTVT.

This clone was counted between two and nine times. The CDR3, as DNA: TGTGCCAGCAGTGAACGGCAGGAAAACTCACCCCTCCACTTT. Amino acid sequence: CASSERQENSPLHF. The chain employs TRBV6-1 and TRBJ1-6; unclear D gene. The length of the CDR3 is 14 residues. Per germline, CDR1 MNHNS and CDR2 SASEGT. V gave up 2 bases and J gave up 10 bases, with 12 bases separating them.

V is TRBV27 and J is TRBJ2-5; 7 positions agree with TRBD1. The CDR3 spans 14 residues. V shed 6 bases and J 5 bases; nucleotides not matched to a gene: 9. Germline V gives CDR1 MNHEY, CDR2 SMNVEV (reference sequence). CDR3 amino acids: CASRPTGSVETQYF. The CDR3 coding sequence is TGTGCCAGCAGACCGACAGGGTCGGTCGAGACCCAGTACTTC.

The gene calls are TRBV7-9 and TRBJ1-1; 7 nucleotides line up with TRBD1. With 1 base clipped from V and 1 base from J, the junction kept 6 bases outside the gene matches. The CDR3 extends over 16 amino acids. Per germline, CDR1 SEHNR and CDR2 FQNEAQ (reference sequence). CDR3 in amino acids: CASSLVSSGGNTEAFF. The CDR3 DNA sequence: TGTGCCAGCAGCTTAGTTTCATCAGGGGGGAACACTGAAGCTTTCTTT.

This clone was observed once. The V call is TRBV9, the J call TRBJ2-1; D is perhaps TRBD1 (7 bases). The V end was cut by 1 base, the J end by 4 bases, with 12 bases between. The CDR3 loop spans 15 amino acids. Germline V gene sequence: CDR1 SGDLS, CDR2 YYNGEE. CDR3 in amino acids: CASSVQGDSYNEQFF. The CDR3 DNA sequence: TGTGCCAGCAGCGTACAGGGGGACTCATACAATGAGCAGTTCTTC. The whole variable domain, remainder taken from reference TRBV9 and TRBJ2-1, is DSGVTQTPKHLITATGQRVTLRCSPRSGDLSVYWYQQSLDQGLQFLIQYYNGEERAKGNILERFSAQQFPDLHSELNLSSLELGDSALYFCASSVQGDSYNEQFFGPGTRLTVL.

This chain joins TRBV11-1 and TRBJ2-1; D gene ambiguous. This CDR3 has 14 amino acids. V gave up 3 bases and J gave up 3 bases, with 9 bases separating them. Per germline, CDR1 SGHAT and CDR2 FQDESV (reference sequence). The CDR3 DNA sequence: TGTGCCAGCAGCTTTTGGCAGGACTACAATGAGCAGTTCTTC. Its protein product is CASSFWQDYNEQFF.

The CDR3 reads CASSARTSLYNEQFF. The DNA of the CDR3 is TGCGCCAGCAGCGCTCGGACTAGCCTCTACAATGAGCAGTTCTTC. The V gene is TRBV5-1, the J gene TRBJ2-1; 8 bases are shared with TRBD2. The length of the CDR3 is 15 residues. Trimming removed 4 bases from V and 3 bases from J; junction bases left unmatched: 6. Germline V gene sequence: CDR1 SGHRS, CDR2 YFSETQ. The full variable domain, rest sourced from reference TRBV5-1 and TRBJ2-1, is KAGVTQTPRYLIKTRGQQVTLSCSPISGHRSVSWYQQTPGQGLQFLFEYFSETQRNKGNFPGRFSGRQFSNSRSEMNVSTLELGDSALYLCASSARTSLYNEQFFGPGTRLTVL.

This chain joins TRBV10-3 and TRBJ1-1; 10 nucleotides line up with TRBD1. CDR1 and CDR2 (germline): ENHRY, SYGVKD. Losses at the gene ends were 2 bases for V and 5 bases for J; bases not matched to a gene: 2. The CDR3 consists of 14 residues. The chain's CDR3 is CAISEPGQGTEAFF. The CDR3 DNA follows: TGTGCCATCAGTGAGCCGGGACAGGGGACTGAAGCTTTCTTT.

The V call is TRBV27, the J call TRBJ1-2; tentative D call: TRBD1 (5 bases). V dropped 4 bases and J dropped 8 bases, with 14 bases sitting between them. The CDR3 spans 13 residues. Germline V gene data show CDR1 as MNHEY and CDR2 as SMNVEV (reference sequence). CDR3 DNA sequence: TGTGCCAGCAGTTCCTCGGGACTGATGGGCTACACCTTC. It is translated as CASSSSGLMGYTF.

The V call is TRBV4-1, the J call TRBJ1-6; TRBD1 matches at 7 bases. The CDR3 totals 16 residues. V trimming: 3 bases; J trimming: 2 bases; junction bases outside the gene matches: 4. Germline loops: CDR1 MGHRA, CDR2 YSYEKL. The CDR3 DNA is TGCGCCAGCAGCCACGTAGACAGGGCCTATAATTCACCCCTCCACTTT. Residues: CASSHVDRAYNSPLHF.

This clone has just one count. The chain links TRBV9 to TRBJ2-5, with D perhaps matching TRBD1 (6 bases). Between the trimmed V and J ends, which lost 3 bases and 0 bases, there was a span of 9 bases. Germline assignment: CDR1 SGDLS and CDR2 YYNGEE. The CDR3 covers 14 residues. The DNA of the CDR3 is TGTGCCAGCAGCGCTTACAGGGACCAAGAGACCCAGTACTTC. Translation gives CASSAYRDQETQYF.

The chain uses TRBV11-2 and TRBJ1-6, with 8 bases aligning to TRBD1. The CDR3 is 19 residues long. Germline assignment: CDR1 SGHAT and CDR2 FQNNGV. Trimming removed 5 bases from V and 8 bases from J; junction bases left unmatched: 20. The CDR3 is CASSPDGGQGAQGDSPLHF. The CDR3 nucleotides are TGTGCCAGCAGCCCCGACGGAGGACAGGGTGCCCAGGGGGATTCACCCCTCCACTTT.

The chain combines TRBV21-1 with TRBJ2-7; the listed D gene, TRBD2, was not tested against the DNA. TRBV21-1 is a documented pseudogene. The CDR3 is made up of 16 amino acids. In nucleotides, the CDR3 is TGTGCCAGCAGCAAATTTCGGAGGGGCCACTCCTACGAGCAGTACTTC. Residues: CASSKFRRGHSYEQYF.

V gene TRBV5-1 combines with J gene TRBJ2-3; 7 positions match TRBD2. The length of the CDR3 is 16 residues. Germline lookup yields CDR1 SGHRS and CDR2 YFSETQ. After removal of 3 bases from V and 2 bases from J, the junction contained 9 bases not matched to a gene. The CDR3 bases are TGCGCCAGCAGCTCTGGGACTACCAGAATCACAGATACGCAGTATTTT. Its translation is CASSSGTTRITDTQYF.

J is TRBJ2-7 and V is TRBV19; TRBD1 agrees at 9 bases. Germline V gene sequence: CDR1 LNHDA, CDR2 SQIVND (reference sequence). The length of the CDR3 is 14 residues. Unmatched junction bases numbered 4, after V lost 5 bases and J lost 2 bases. CDR3 DNA: TGTGCCAGTAGTTCGGACAGGGGACCCTACGAGCAGTACTTC. Translated: CASSSDRGPYEQYF. Drawing the rest from reference TRBV19 and TRBJ2-7, the complete variable domain is DGGITQSPKYLFRKEGQNVTLSCEQNLNHDAMYWYRQDPGQGLRLIYYSQIVNDFQKGDIAEGYSVSREKKESFPLTVTSAQKNPTAFYLCASSSDRGPYEQYFGPGTRLTVT.

A single count supports this clone. This rearrangement joins TRBV4-3 to TRBJ1-5; the D gene is possibly TRBD1 (6 bases). Trimming removed 3 bases from V and 7 bases from J, with 13 bases in between. The germline V gene encodes CDR1 LGHNA and CDR2 YSLEER. The CDR3 runs 14 residues. CDR3 sequence reads: CASSHFPGAQPQHF. CDR3 DNA sequence: TGCGCCAGCAGCCATTTTCCAGGGGCCCAGCCCCAGCATTTT.

This clone was found once. V is TRBV6-4 and J is TRBJ2-3; perhaps TRBD1 as D (5 bases). CDR1 and CDR2 (germline): MRHNA, SNTAGT. The CDR3 contains 14 residues. Trimming removed 5 bases from V and 5 bases from J, with 14 bases in between. The DNA for the CDR3 is TGTGCCAGCAGTCAAAGGGGCCCGCAAGATACGCAGTATTTT. Protein product: CASSQRGPQDTQYF.

V and J are TRBV19 and TRBJ2-2, with D possibly matching TRBD1 (6 bases). Germline CDR1 reads LNHDA; CDR2 reads SQIVND (reference sequence). There are 15 residues in the CDR3. Trimming left V 3 bases short and J 4 bases short, with 12 bases between. The CDR3 nucleotides are TGTGCCAGTAGTATGAGGGGGTATGGCACCGGGGAGCTGTTTTTT. This codes for CASSMRGYGTGELFF.

CDR3 protein: CASSENLAVAYNEQFF. CDR3 nucleotides: TGTGCCAGCAGCGAGAACTTAGCGGTCGCCTACAATGAGCAGTTCTTC. The V call is TRBV9, the J call TRBJ2-1, with TRBD2 as a possible D gene (6 bases). The CDR3 has 16 amino acids. Trimming removed 3 bases at V and 2 bases at J, with 15 bases between. The V gene's germline CDR1 is SGDLS and CDR2 YYNGEE.

The V gene is TRBV19, the J gene TRBJ2-5; D may be TRBD2 (6 bases). The CDR3 totals 15 residues. CDR1 is LNHDA, CDR2 SQIVND, per germline (reference sequence). Trimming removed 4 bases at V and 5 bases at J, with 17 bases between. In DNA, the CDR3 is TGTGCCAGTAGTACCCCGAGCGGAGGGCTGGAGACCCAGTACTTC. Encoded protein: CASSTPSGGLETQYF.

This clone was seen only a few times. The chain employs TRBV30 and TRBJ2-1; D call uncertain. From germline, CDR1 is GTSNPN and CDR2 SVGIG (reference sequence). The CDR3 length is 8 residues. CDR3 DNA: TGTGCGAGTGGTGAGCAGTTCTTC. Translation gives CASGEQFF.

This clone is a singleton in its sample. The CDR3 is CASSQDGVGSGGETQYF. The CDR3 DNA reads TGTGCCAGCAGCCAAGATGGGGTGGGTAGCGGGGGAGAGACCCAGTACTTC. The rearrangement links TRBV4-2 to TRBJ2-5; TRBD2 aligns across 9 bases. Germline-derived CDR1 and CDR2 are LGHNA and YNFKEQ. The CDR3 covers 17 residues. V lost 0 bases, J lost 4 bases, and 9 bases stayed unmatched.

This rearrangement joins TRBV19 to TRBJ1-1; no clear D. Per germline, CDR1 LNHDA and CDR2 SQIVND (reference sequence). This CDR3 is built from 12 residues. V lost 9 bases, J lost 5 bases, and 13 bases lay in between. The CDR3 here is CASTFAGTEAFF. Here the CDR3 DNA reads TGTGCCAGCACGTTCGCCGGGACTGAAGCTTTCTTT.

V is TRBV4-3 and J is TRBJ1-5; D remains unclear. CDR3 length: 16 amino acids. Trimming took 4 bases from V and 3 from J, leaving 16 bases between them. Germline V gene sequence: CDR1 LGHNA, CDR2 YSLEER. The CDR3 loop reads CASSPDYATVNQPQHF. CDR3 bases: TGCGCCAGCAGCCCCGATTATGCAACAGTCAATCAGCCCCAGCATTTT.

The chain uses TRBV27 and TRBJ2-7; the D gene is possibly TRBD1 (6 bases). The germline CDR1 and CDR2 sequences are MNHEY and SMNVEV (reference sequence). Trimming removed 1 base at V and 3 bases at J, with 10 bases between. CDR3 size: 14 residues. For the CDR3, the DNA is TGTGCCAGCAGTTTATGGGGCAGGGGCTACGAGCAGTACTTC. Translating gives CASSLWGRGYEQYF.